The rows below give T cell receptor beta chains drawn from one sample of a study of Ad26.COV2.S vaccination and SARS-CoV-2 variants. Clones were read by immunoSEQ multiplex PCR, and TCRdb kept only the in-frame ones, dropping some. The sample contains fewer than 500,000 clones, nearly 90% of which appear only once. The starting material was peripheral blood, obtained in a trial of Ad26.COV2.S vaccine versus placebo. These receptors originate from a person aged 18-60 years who received the Ad26.COV2.S COVID-19 vaccine or a placebo. Both conserved end residues are part of each CDR3. A D gene is named only where the DNA matches it firmly. Rows may omit the clone size; those that give it use once, few, many or a size class.

D gene,clone size,CDR3 length,J gene,V gene,CDR3 protein,CDR3 DNA
TRBD1,.,14,TRBJ1-5,TRBV6-5,CASSFLQGFQPQHF,TGTGCCAGCAGTTTCTTACAGGGGTTTCAGCCCCAGCATTTT
.,.,16,TRBJ1-1,TRBV18,CASSPNTGYVNTEAFF,TGTGCCAGCTCACCAAATACAGGGTACGTGAACACTGAAGCTTTCTTT
.,.,13,TRBJ1-5,TRBV6-2/TRBV6-3,CASSLPTNQPQHF,TGTGCCAGCAGTTTGCCCACAAATCAGCCCCAGCATTTT
.,.,15,TRBJ2-1,TRBV7-2,CASSLAPTPGLEQFF,TGTGCCAGCAGCTTAGCACCGACACCGGGACTTGAGCAGTTCTTC
.,.,12,TRBJ1-3,TRBV23-1,CASSQYGNTIYF,TGCGCCAGCAGTCAATACGGAAACACCATATATTTT
TRBD1,.,18,TRBJ1-3,TRBV4-2,CASSQGRIARGSGNTIYF,TGTGCCAGCAGCCAAGGTAGAATAGCCAGGGGGTCTGGAAACACCATATATTTT
.,.,13,TRBJ1-2,TRBV7-2,CASSLAGPYGYTF,TGTGCCAGCAGCTTAGCGGGTCCTTATGGCTACACCTTC
TRBD2,.,15,TRBJ2-2,TRBV14,CASSQQIAGTGELFF,TGTGCCAGCAGCCAACAGATAGCGGGCACCGGGGAGCTGTTTTTT
.,.,12,TRBJ2-1,TRBV28,CASSPYRNEQFF,TGTGCCAGCAGTCCATACCGCAATGAGCAGTTCTTC
.,.,16,TRBJ2-6,TRBV19,CASRDSGNSGANVLTF,TGTGCCTCCAGGGACTCCGGGAACTCTGGGGCCAACGTCCTGACTTTC
.,.,15,TRBJ1-2,TRBV5-1,CASSATRRASYGYTF,TGCGCCAGCAGCGCTACTCGACGGGCCTCCTATGGCTACACCTTC
.,.,11,TRBJ2-3,TRBV7-6,CASRQAGPQYF,TGTGCCAGCAGGCAGGCGGGGCCGCAGTATTTT
.,once,14,TRBJ2-1,TRBV10-3,CAISKSGSYNEQFF,TGTGCCATCAGTAAAAGCGGGTCCTACAATGAGCAGTTCTTC
TRBD1,.,11,TRBJ1-1,TRBV10-3,CAIQGATEAFF,TGTGCCATTCAGGGGGCAACTGAAGCTTTCTTT
TRBD2,.,20,TRBJ2-4,TRBV3-1/TRBV3-2,CASSQPIEATSRLAKNIQYF,TGTGCCAGCAGCCAACCCATAGAGGCGACTAGCAGACTAGCCAAAAACATTCAGTACTTC
TRBD1,.,15,TRBJ2-7,TRBV5-1,CASSLFGQGPYEQYF,TGCGCCAGCAGCTTGTTTGGACAGGGGCCCTACGAGCAGTACTTC
.,.,15,TRBJ1-3,TRBV7-2,CASSNLAPSGNTIYF,TGTGCCAGCAGCAACCTAGCGCCTTCTGGAAACACCATATATTTT
TRBD2,.,18,TRBJ2-1,TRBV6-2/TRBV6-3,CASSYRTSGRPDGDEQFF,TGTGCCAGCAGTTACCGGACTAGCGGGAGGCCGGACGGCGATGAGCAGTTCTTC
TRBD1,.,15,TRBJ1-1,TRBV5-1,CASSPLTGMNTEAFF,TGCGCCAGCAGCCCCCTGACAGGGATGAACACTGAAGCTTTCTTT
TRBD2,.,14,TRBJ2-5,TRBV27,CASRYSAGGETQYF,TGTGCCAGCCGCTATTCGGCGGGAGGTGAGACCCAGTACTTC
.,once,15,TRBJ1-2,TRBV24-1,CATSDPLSGPYGYTF,TGTGCCACCAGTGATCCCCTCTCTGGACCCTATGGCTACACCTTC
.,.,16,TRBJ2-2,TRBV7-9,CASSLETGIYTGELFF,TGTGCCAGCAGCTTGGAAACAGGGATATACACCGGGGAGCTGTTTTTT
.,.,14,TRBJ1-1,TRBV18,CASSPPGENTEAFF,TGTGCCAGTTCTCCTCCAGGGGAGAACACTGAAGCTTTCTTT
.,.,12,TRBJ2-7,TRBV20-1,CSASSGTYEQYF,TGCAGTGCTAGTTCGGGTACCTACGAGCAGTACTTC
.,.,13,TRBJ2-2,TRBV18,CASSPQGIGELFF,TGTGCCAGCTCACCACAGGGCATCGGGGAGCTGTTTTTT
.,.,13,TRBJ1-1,TRBV4-3,CASSQVMNTEAFF,TGCGCCAGCAGCCAGGTGATGAACACTGAAGCTTTCTTT
TRBD1,.,16,TRBJ1-5,TRBV15,CATRGQLTYSNQPQHF,TGTGCCACCCGGGGACAGCTTACCTATAGCAATCAGCCCCAGCATTTT
.,.,14,TRBJ1-1,TRBV2,CASSKGSAGTEAFF,TGTGCCAGCAGTAAGGGATCCGCGGGCACTGAAGCTTTCTTT
.,.,15,TRBJ1-4,TRBV30,CAWSRQRMANEKLFF,TGTGCCTGGAGTCGTCAGCGTATGGCTAATGAAAAACTGTTTTTT
.,.,14,TRBJ1-4,TRBV6-5,CASSRLGINEKLFF,TGTGCCAGCAGCCGTCTGGGGATTAATGAAAAACTGTTTTTT
TRBD1,.,15,TRBJ1-2,TRBV6-2/TRBV6-3,CASSSYDRGWAGYTF,TGTGCCAGCAGTTCCTACGACAGGGGCTGGGCTGGCTACACCTTC
.,.,14,TRBJ2-2,TRBV5-4,CASSLAFNTGELFF,TGTGCCAGCAGCTTGGCATTTAACACCGGGGAGCTGTTTTTT
TRBD1,.,13,TRBJ1-1,TRBV10-3,CASNRGEGTEAFF,TGTGCCAGCAACAGGGGGGAAGGCACTGAAGCTTTCTTT
.,.,13,TRBJ2-5,TRBV7-8,CASSLSSRETQYF,TGTGCCAGCAGCTTATCTAGTCGGGAGACCCAGTACTTC
TRBD2,.,15,TRBJ2-1,TRBV24-1,CATSDPGGDYNEQFF,TGTGCCACCAGTGACCCCGGGGGGGACTACAATGAGCAGTTCTTC
.,.,16,TRBJ2-1,TRBV7-3,CASSLRPGASYNEQFF,TGTGCCAGCAGCTTAAGGCCCGGGGCAAGCTACAATGAGCAGTTCTTC
.,.,18,TRBJ2-6,TRBV30,CAWSALGHRRAGANVLTF,TGTGCCTGGAGTGCATTGGGTCACCGGCGGGCTGGGGCCAACGTCCTGACTTTC
.,.,13,TRBJ1-1,TRBV11-3,CASSSVPDTEAFF,TGTGCCAGCAGCTCGGTCCCGGACACTGAAGCTTTCTTT
TRBD2,.,15,TRBJ2-1,TRBV3-1/TRBV3-2,CASRKRGGDYNEQFF,TGTGCCAGCAGGAAGCGGGGGGGGGATTACAATGAGCAGTTCTTC
.,.,14,TRBJ2-5,TRBV7-9,CASSLVLGRETQYF,TGTGCCAGCAGCTTAGTGTTAGGGAGGGAGACCCAGTACTTC
.,.,15,TRBJ2-7,TRBV7-5,CVRSALKAGDYEQYF,TGTGTCAGAAGCGCACTCAAAGCAGGGGACTACGAGCAGTACTTC
.,.,14,TRBJ1-1,TRBV11-3,CASKPGIFNTEAFF,TGTGCCAGCAAGCCGGGCATTTTCAACACTGAAGCTTTCTTT
TRBD2,.,15,TRBJ2-1,TRBV9,CASSVRTSGVNEQFF,TGTGCCAGCAGCGTACGGACTAGCGGGGTCAATGAGCAGTTCTTC
.,.,14,TRBJ1-2,TRBV5-8,CASSLEGRRGGYTF,TGTGCCAGCAGCTTGGAGGGGAGACGTGGGGGCTACACCTTC
TRBD2,.,19,TRBJ2-3,TRBV9,CASSVAAGVSPIRTDTQYF,TGTGCCAGCAGCGTAGCGGCGGGAGTTTCGCCCATTCGTACAGATACGCAGTATTTT
.,.,17,TRBJ2-3,TRBV19,CASSIGFGSSSTDTQYF,TGTGCCAGTAGTATAGGATTCGGGAGCAGTAGCACAGATACGCAGTATTTT
TRBD1,.,14,TRBJ1-1,TRBV10-2,CASCLTGVDTEAFF,TGCGCCAGCTGTCTCACAGGGGTAGACACTGAAGCTTTCTTT
.,.,16,TRBJ2-3,TRBV5-1,CASSLLGTVGTDTQYF,TGCGCCAGCAGCTTGTTGGGGACTGTCGGCACAGATACGCAGTATTTT
.,.,13,TRBJ2-1,TRBV24-1,CATSDPPPNEQFF,TGTGCCACCAGTGATCCCCCGCCCAATGAGCAGTTCTTC
TRBD2,.,15,TRBJ2-5,TRBV5-1,CASSRLAGNQETQYF,TGCGCCAGCAGCCGGCTAGCGGGCAACCAAGAGACCCAGTACTTC
.,.,16,TRBJ1-6,TRBV30,CAWSVPPGQLRSPLHF,TGTGCCTGGAGTGTACCCCCCGGACAGCTTAGGTCACCCCTCCACTTT